These 30 T cell receptor beta chains came from one sample sequenced in a study of T-cell memory formation after mild COVID-19 (dated by TCRdb to about 2021). Library creation used 5' RACE. The instrument was an Illumina NovaSeq 6000. In-frame beta chains were kept once TCRdb had trimmed the public reads at Q25 with fastp and called clones with MiXCR. Rows with one shared CDR3 protein collapse into an entry with the most common genes and DNA. The sample table lists 45,000 to 50,000 distinct CDR3 sequences, over 6.5% of them with a count of one. Jointly, the top ten make up approximately 1.4% of the sample. Sample: PBMCs or a T cell subset sorted from them (not recorded which). These receptors originate from a young man who had mild COVID-19 (a few samples of this study predate the infection). The sample titles of this study are shuffled in the database, so cell type and time point are left out; the donor was told from shared clones.

This clonotype was counted between two and nine times. The gene calls are TRBV5-6 and TRBJ2-1; D is unresolved. Germline CDR1 is SGHDT and CDR2 is YYEEEE. V lost 5 bases, J lost 0 bases, and 6 bases lay in between. This CDR3 comprises 13 residues. In DNA form, the CDR3 reads TGTGCCAGCAGACAGCTCTCCTACAATGAGCAGTTCTTC. Protein sequence: CASRQLSYNEQFF.

This clonotype was counted a few times. The chain uses TRBV27 and TRBJ1-6; 7 bases map to TRBD1. The CDR3 runs 17 residues. Germline-derived CDR1 and CDR2 are MNHEY and SMNVEV (reference sequence). J was trimmed by 7 bases and V by 8 bases; bases with no gene match: 17. CDR3 in DNA: TGTGCCAGCTCCGATACCAGGGGGGGGTGGCGGAATTCACCCCTCCACTTT. Its protein is CASSDTRGGWRNSPLHF.

This clonotype was seen a few times. The rearrangement uses TRBV4-2 and TRBJ2-7; 10 bases match TRBD1. Germline V lookup: CDR1 LGHNA, CDR2 YNFKEQ. The CDR3 runs 13 residues. The CDR3 loop reads CASSPTLRQGAFV. The CDR3 bases are TGTGCCAGCAGCCCGACATTGAGACAGGGGGCTTTCGTC.

In this sample, this clonotype turned up a few times. The gene calls are TRBV9 and TRBJ1-1; no definite D call. The CDR3 loop spans 13 amino acids. CDR1 is SGDLS and CDR2 is YYNGEE in the germline V gene. With 3 bases removed from V and 7 bases from J, the gap between germline ends came to 13 bases. CDR3 in amino acids: CASSADFRDEAFF. The CDR3 DNA reads as TGTGCCAGCAGCGCAGACTTTAGAGATGAAGCTTTCTTT.

V usage is TRBV20-1 and J usage is TRBJ2-3; 9 bases line up with TRBD1. The CDR3 totals 15 residues. V gave up 2 bases and J gave up 3 bases; unmatched junction bases: 6. CDR1 DFQATT and CDR2 SNEGSKA come from the germline V gene (reference sequence). The DNA for the CDR3 is TGCAGTGCTAGAAACTCCGGGACAGGGACAGATACGCAGTATTTT. Its protein is CSARNSGTGTDTQYF.

This clonotype showed up just a few times. The chain has TRBV7-3 and TRBJ2-7; a possible D gene is TRBD2 (5 bases). Trimming took off 6 bases at V and 7 bases at J, with 13 bases between the two ends. The CDR3 runs 12 residues. CDR1 is SGHTA and CDR2 is FQGTGA in the germline V gene. The DNA for the CDR3 is TGTGCCAGCAGGAGCGGACCCGGGGAGCAGTACTTC. This gives the protein CASRSGPGEQYF.

This clonotype has at least ten counts. The V gene is TRBV9, the J gene TRBJ2-7; the D gene is possibly TRBD1 (6 bases). The CDR3 has 14 amino acids. Germline V gives CDR1 SGDLS, CDR2 YYNGEE. Between the trimmed V and J ends, which lost 2 bases and 6 bases, there was a span of 15 bases. As DNA, the CDR3 is TGTGCCAGCAGCGTTCAGGGGATGGTAGGCGAGCAGTACGTC. Translating it yields CASSVQGMVGEQYV.

This clonotype was counted only a few times. The genes are TRBV7-9 and TRBJ2-6; no clear D. Deletions cut 8 bases from V and 0 bases from J, with 8 bases between. CDR1 SEHNR and CDR2 FQNEAQ come from the germline V gene (reference sequence). This CDR3 region has 14 residues. The DNA of the CDR3 is TGTGCCAGCGGTCAACGCTCTGGGGCCAACGTCCTGACTTTC. This encodes CASGQRSGANVLTF.

V is TRBV15 and J is TRBJ2-2; 10 bases match TRBD1. J was trimmed by 6 bases and V by 3 bases; bases with no gene match: 4. This CDR3 comprises 15 residues. CDR1 is LNHNV, CDR2 YYDKDF, per germline (reference sequence). The CDR3, as DNA: TGTGCCACCAGCAGGGGCGGGACAGGGGCCGGGGAGCTGTTTTTT. This encodes CATSRGGTGAGELFF.

This clonotype was counted ten times or more. This chain links TRBV20-1 with TRBJ1-4, with TRBD1 identical over 7 bases. The CDR3 extends over 13 amino acids. V lost 6 bases and J lost 7; bases outside the gene matches: 8. Germline V lookup: CDR1 DFQATT, CDR2 SNEGSKA (reference sequence). The CDR3: CSATGEWGEKLFF. For the CDR3, the DNA is TGCAGTGCCACAGGGGAATGGGGTGAAAAACTGTTTTTT.

This clonotype was detected only a few times. This rearrangement joins TRBV29-1 to TRBJ2-7; no reliable D call. There are 11 residues in the CDR3. Trimming took 3 bases from V and 3 from J, leaving 6 bases between them. Germline CDR1 reads SQVTM; CDR2 reads ANQGSEA. This CDR3 reads CSVDRNYEQYF. In DNA form, the CDR3 reads TGCAGCGTTGATAGGAACTACGAGCAGTACTTC.

V is TRBV7-9 and J is TRBJ1-5; 7 bases are shared with TRBD1. Losses at the gene ends were 1 base for V and 0 bases for J; bases not matched to a gene: 0. The germline V gene encodes CDR1 SEHNR and CDR2 FQNEAQ (reference sequence). The CDR3 has 15 residues. The CDR3 spells CASSLGDSSNQPQHF. The CDR3 bases are TGTGCCAGCAGCTTAGGGGACAGTAGCAATCAGCCCCAGCATTTT. Filled out from reference TRBV7-9 and TRBJ1-5, the complete variable domain reads DTGVSQNPRHKITKRGQNVTFRCDPISEHNRLYWYRQTLGQGPEFLTYFQNEAQLEKSRLLSDRFSAERPKGSFSTLEIQRTEQGDSAMYLCASSLGDSSNQPQHFGDGTRLSIL.

This chain uses TRBV7-2 with TRBJ1-5; 9 bases are shared with TRBD1. V was pared by 3 bases and J by 6 bases, with 12 bases of the junction left unmatched. The CDR3 loop spans 17 amino acids. CDR1 is SGHTA and CDR2 is FQGNSA in the germline V gene. As DNA, the CDR3 is TGTGCCAGCAGCTTGGGGGGGACAGGGTCCGTCGGTCAGCCCCAGCATTTT. Its protein product is CASSLGGTGSVGQPQHF. The full variable domain, with the rest looked up from reference TRBV7-2 and TRBJ1-5, is GAGVSQSPSNKVTEKGKDVELRCDPISGHTALYWYRQSLGQGLEFLIYFQGNSAPDKSGLPSDRFSAERTGGSVSTLTIQRTQQEDSAVYLCASSLGGTGSVGQPQHFGDGTRLSIL.

This clonotype was recorded many times. The gene calls are TRBV20-1 and TRBJ2-7, with TRBD2 matching over 10 bases. Germline CDR1 reads DFQATT; CDR2 reads SNEGSKA (reference sequence). Losses at the gene ends were 7 bases for V and 1 base for J; bases not matched to a gene: 4. This CDR3 comprises 13 residues. CDR3 sequence reads: CSVAGGRSYEQYV. The CDR3 DNA sequence: TGCAGTGTAGCGGGGGGAAGGTCCTACGAGCAGTACGTC.

This clonotype was found many times. This rearrangement joins TRBV6-6 to TRBJ2-7; 7 nucleotides align to TRBD1. The CDR3 runs 15 residues. Trimming cost V 7 bases and J 5 bases; bases outside gene matches: 14. CDR1 and CDR2 from the germline V gene are MNHNY and SVGAGI (reference sequence). CDR3 residues: CASKGIAGGRHEQYF. In nucleotides, the CDR3 is TGTGCCAGCAAAGGTATTGCAGGGGGTCGCCACGAGCAGTACTTC.

This clonotype has just a few counts. This chain links TRBV12-3 or TRBV12-4 with TRBJ2-3, with D uncertain. The CDR3 spans 13 residues. The ends were cut back, 3 bases at V and 4 bases at J, with 8 bases in the middle. The CDR3 is CASSFTGADTQYF. In DNA, the CDR3 is TGTGCCAGCAGTTTCACTGGGGCAGATACGCAGTATTTT.

Only a few counts were recorded for this clonotype. This sequence joins TRBV20-1 and TRBJ2-3; D not certain. The V and J ends lost 0 bases and 0 bases respectively, with 13 bases between them. The CDR3 extends over 16 amino acids. The V gene's germline CDR1 is DFQATT and CDR2 SNEGSKA (reference sequence). The CDR3: CSAREGSTFSTDTQYF. Written as DNA, the CDR3 is TGCAGTGCTAGAGAGGGGTCAACATTTAGCACAGATACGCAGTATTTT.

This clonotype appeared a few times. V is TRBV5-1 and J is TRBJ1-3; D ambiguous. The CDR3 consists of 13 residues. Germline-derived CDR1 and CDR2 are SGHRS and YFSETQ. The germline V and J ends were trimmed by 3 bases and 2 bases, with 6 bases remaining between them. The CDR3 DNA sequence: TGCGCCAGCAGCTCCAAAACTGGAAACACCATATATTTT. Protein: CASSSKTGNTIYF.

This clonotype was picked up a small number of times. The V and J genes are TRBV30 and TRBJ2-7, with TRBD1 matching over 8 bases. Germline CDR1 reads GTSNPN; CDR2 reads SVGIG (reference sequence). The CDR3 sequence is 15 residues long. V trimming: 3 bases; J trimming: 7 bases; junction bases outside the gene matches: 14. The CDR3 DNA is TGTGCCTGGAGATTGCCGGACAGGGCGACGGGAGAGCAGTACTTC. Its translation is CAWRLPDRATGEQYF.

This clonotype was picked up a small number of times. No conserved phenylalanine or tryptophan is present at the end of the CDR3, so a read error is the likely explanation. The V gene is TRBV6-5, the J gene TRBJ2-1, with D tentatively TRBD1 or TRBD2 (5 bases each). Trimming removed 2 bases at V and 5 bases at J, with 7 bases between. CDR1 and CDR2 (germline): MNHEY, SVGAGI. The CDR3 has 13 amino acids. The CDR3 protein is CASSYPGHNEQFL. CDR3 bases: TGTGCCAGCAGTTACCCGGGGCACAATGAGCAGTTCTTA.

The chain employs TRBV7-3 and TRBJ2-2; D is possibly TRBD2 (7 bases). V lost 2 bases and J lost 4, with 11 bases in between. CDR1 SGHTA and CDR2 FQGTGA come from the germline V gene. This CDR3 is 15 amino acids long. CDR3 amino acids: CASSLSRGATGELFF. DNA of the CDR3: TGTGCCAGCAGCTTATCCCGGGGGGCCACCGGGGAGCTGTTTTTT.

The table lists this clonotype with many counts. This chain uses TRBV7-3 with TRBJ2-3; D may correspond to TRBD1 or TRBD2 (5 bases each). This CDR3 region has 16 residues. Per the germline V gene, CDR1 is SGHTA and CDR2 is FQGTGA. Trimming took 5 bases from V and 7 from J, leaving 22 bases between them. The CDR3, as DNA: TGTGCCAGCAGCGTTAGAGGGACCGCCGGCGGGCATACGCAGTATTTT. Translating gives CASSVRGTAGGHTQYF.

In this sample, this clonotype turned up a few times. This rearrangement joins TRBV7-2 to TRBJ2-2; weak D call: TRBD1 (6 bases). The germline V and J ends were trimmed by 6 bases and 6 bases, with 14 bases remaining between them. This CDR3 contains 14 residues. Germline loops: CDR1 SGHTA, CDR2 FQGNSA. The CDR3 here is CASRPQGTAGELFF. CDR3 in DNA: TGTGCCAGCAGGCCACAGGGTACCGCCGGGGAGCTGTTTTTT.

This clonotype appeared many times. The V gene is TRBV28, the J gene TRBJ2-1; 8 bases agree with TRBD2. The V and J ends lost 1 base and 7 bases, in that order; junction bases with no gene match: 0. Germline V gene sequence: CDR1 MDHEN, CDR2 SYDVKM. The CDR3 length is 13 residues. CDR3 nucleotides: TGTGCCAGCAGTTTATCGGGGGGGAATGAGCAGTTCTTC. Protein: CASSLSGGNEQFF.

The CDR3 nucleotides are TGCGCCAGCAGCTTTAGTAGGACACTTAACTATGGCTACACCTTC. Translated, it gives CASSFSRTLNYGYTF. The V and J genes are TRBV5-1 and TRBJ1-2; maybe TRBD1 (5 bases). CDR1 is SGHRS and CDR2 is YFSETQ in the germline V gene. CDR3 length: 15 residues. Between the trimmed V and J ends, which lost 2 bases and 1 base, there was a span of 12 bases.

J is TRBJ2-1 and V is TRBV12-3 or TRBV12-4; D is undetermined. The CDR3 runs 13 residues. Trimming stripped 2 bases from V and 8 bases from J, with 10 bases between. CDR3 DNA: TGTGCCAGCAGTTTAAGCAGACGTGATGAGCAGTTCTTC. Its protein is CASSLSRRDEQFF.

In this sample, this clonotype turned up a few times. V usage is TRBV7-8 and J usage is TRBJ2-3; D is perhaps TRBD1 (6 bases). CDR3 length: 14 residues. V dropped 1 base and J dropped 6 bases, with 11 bases sitting between them. Germline CDR1 reads SGHVS; CDR2 reads FQNEAQ. The CDR3 reads CASSLGSRGDTQYF. CDR3 nucleotide sequence: TGTGCCAGCAGCTTAGGATCCAGGGGTGATACGCAGTATTTT.

The genes are TRBV5-1 and TRBJ2-3; weak D call: TRBD2 (7 bases). Trimming cost V 3 bases and J 8 bases, with 16 bases left between them. Germline V gene data show CDR1 as SGHRS and CDR2 as YFSETQ. The CDR3 has 14 amino acids. CDR3 region: CASSSGGQGGTQYF. CDR3 DNA sequence: TGCGCCAGCAGCTCGGGGGGCCAGGGCGGTACGCAGTATTTT. Based on the CDR3 plus reference TRBV5-1 and TRBJ2-3, the full variable domain is KAGVTQTPRYLIKTRGQQVTLSCSPISGHRSVSWYQQTPGQGLQFLFEYFSETQRNKGNFPGRFSGRQFSNSRSEMNVSTLELGDSALYLCASSSGGQGGTQYFGPGTRLTVL.

This clonotype was seen a handful of times. The chain recombines TRBV5-1 with TRBJ2-2; D gene ambiguous. Per the germline V gene, CDR1 is SGHRS and CDR2 is YFSETQ. This CDR3 region has 15 residues. Trimming pared 0 bases from V and 4 bases from J, leaving 10 bases between. The CDR3 coding sequence is TGCGCCAGCAGCTTGGCCGGCCTATTCACCGGGGAGCTGTTTTTT. It translates to CASSLAGLFTGELFF.

The V gene is TRBV6-5, the J gene TRBJ2-2, with TRBD1 identical over 10 bases. Germline values: CDR1 MNHEY, CDR2 SVGAGI. This CDR3 has 15 amino acids. V gave up 6 bases and J gave up 3 bases; unmatched junction bases: 4. The CDR3 region is CASRRQGAYTGELFF. Here the CDR3 DNA reads TGTGCCAGCAGGCGACAGGGGGCGTACACCGGGGAGCTGTTTTTT.